Below are 18 T cell receptor beta chains sequenced from a single sample in a study of T cell repertoires in cytomegalovirus infection. Their antigen targets remain unknown. MiXCR was run by TCRdb on the reads, yielding one entry per CDR3 protein. Of about a million distinct CDR3 sequences listed, more than 25% are singletons. This specimen was cultured CD8+ T cells from PBMCs, taken from culture after CMV antigen stimulation. These receptors all stem from a human donor in good health (CMV status not recorded). Some clones in this sample may be carry-over from other donors' samples.

This clonotype came up a few times. The V and J genes are TRBV29-1 and TRBJ1-3, with D possibly being TRBD1 (6 bases). With 6 bases removed from V and 4 bases from J, the gap between germline ends came to 19 bases. Per the germline V gene, CDR1 is SQVTM and CDR2 is ANQGSEA. The CDR3 totals 15 residues. The CDR3 spells CSVTGHAERGNTIYF. In DNA, the CDR3 is TGCAGCGTAACGGGACACGCAGAGAGGGGAAACACCATATATTTT.

In regard to this clonotype: Being one base from a much bigger clone, this may be a read error. The chain recombines TRBV6-5 with TRBJ2-1; 11 positions match TRBD1. The germline V gene encodes CDR1 MNHEY and CDR2 SVGAGI. The V gene end was trimmed by 10 bases and the J gene end by 3 bases; junction bases not matched to a gene: 8. The CDR3 runs 15 residues. CDR3 in amino acids: CANSTGTGGYNEQFF. The CDR3 bases are TGTGCCAACAGCACCGGGACAGGGGGCTACAATGAGCAGTTCTTC.

This clonotype was counted between two and nine times. The genes are TRBV10-3 and TRBJ2-3, with unresolved D. Germline CDR1 ENHRY, CDR2 SYGVKD. The germline V and J ends were trimmed by 7 bases and 5 bases, with 10 bases remaining between them. CDR3 length: 12 amino acids. The CDR3 sequence is CAITSDGDTQYF. CDR3 coding DNA: TGTGCCATCACCTCGGACGGAGATACGCAGTATTTT.

The sample holds a few counts of this clonotype. The gene calls are TRBV6-8 and TRBJ2-7; 10 bases are a match to TRBD1. In germline, CDR1 is MNHGY, CDR2 SAAAGT. This CDR3 has 15 residues. V gave up 2 bases and J gave up 5 bases; unmatched junction bases: 6. In nucleotides, the CDR3 is TGTGCCAGCAGTTACACCGGACAGGGGGTCAACGAGCAGTACTTC. Translated: CASSYTGQGVNEQYF.

A few counts support this clonotype. The V and J genes are TRBV5-6 and TRBJ1-5; D not certain. CDR1 and CDR2 from the germline V gene are SGHDT and YYEEEE. CDR3 size: 16 residues. With 2 bases removed from V and 0 bases from J, the gap between germline ends came to 12 bases. The CDR3 loop reads CASSFSWSYSNQPQHF. The CDR3 DNA sequence: TGTGCCAGCAGCTTCTCTTGGAGCTATAGCAATCAGCCCCAGCATTTT.

J is TRBJ2-1 and V is TRBV27; weak D call: TRBD2 (5 bases). The CDR3 is 15 amino acids. Trimming shortened V by 8 bases and J by 8 bases, and 22 bases separated the two germline ends. Germline V gene lookup returns CDR1 MNHEY and CDR2 SMNVEV (reference sequence). The DNA of the CDR3 is TGTGCCAGCCGACTATGGACCAGCCCCGGACATGAGCAGTTCTTC. Translation: CASRLWTSPGHEQFF.

J is TRBJ1-1 and V is TRBV4-1; 9 nucleotides agree with TRBD1. CDR3 length: 16 amino acids. Per germline, CDR1 MGHRA and CDR2 YSYEKL. J lost 5 bases, V lost 0 bases, and 7 bases had no gene match. CDR3 DNA sequence: TGCGCCAGCAGCCAAGAGTTGGCCGGGACAGGGACTGAAGCTTTCTTT. Its protein product is CASSQELAGTGTEAFF.

J is TRBJ2-1 and V is TRBV6-6; no reliable D call. The germline V gene encodes CDR1 MNHNY and CDR2 SVGAGI (reference sequence). The CDR3 has 12 residues. The ends were cut back, 0 bases at V and 8 bases at J, with 5 bases in the middle. Here the CDR3 DNA reads TGTGCCAGCAGTTACTCGATCGATGAGCAGTTCTTC. It codes for CASSYSIDEQFF.

The chain carries TRBV3-1 and TRBJ2-2; the D gene could be TRBD1 or TRBD2 (5 bases each). This CDR3 contains 19 residues. Trimming stripped 4 bases from V and 0 bases from J, with 21 bases between. The germline CDR1 and CDR2 sequences are LGHDT and YNNKEL (reference sequence). CDR3 nucleotides: TGTGCCAGCAGCCCCCGGTTGTGGACCGGGACCACGAACACCGGGGAGCTGTTTTTT. Translated, it gives CASSPRLWTGTTNTGELFF. The entire variable domain, with the rest obtained from reference TRBV3-1 and TRBJ2-2, is as follows: DTAVSQTPKYLVTQMGNDKSIKCEQNLGHDTMYWYKQDSKKFLKIMFSYNNKELIINETVPNRFSPKSPDKAHLNLHINSLELGDSAVYFCASSPRLWTGTTNTGELFFGEGSRLTVL.

The rearrangement joins TRBV4-2 to TRBJ2-7, with D maybe TRBD1 (6 bases). The V and J ends lost 0 bases and 1 base respectively, with 13 bases between them. The CDR3 is 16 amino acids. Germline lookup yields CDR1 LGHNA and CDR2 YNFKEQ. CDR3 loop: CASSQEDRWSSYEQYF. The CDR3 DNA is TGTGCCAGCAGCCAAGAAGACAGGTGGTCTTCCTACGAGCAGTACTTC.

In DNA, the CDR3 is TGTGCCAGCAGCTTCGGGGCCAAGGGCGGGGAGCTGTTTTTT. It encodes CASSFGAKGGELFF. J is TRBJ2-2 and V is TRBV7-9; possibly TRBD1 or TRBD2 for D (5 bases each). Per the germline V gene, CDR1 is SEHNR and CDR2 is FQNEAQ (reference sequence). Trimming took 3 bases from V and 7 from J, leaving 12 bases between them. The CDR3 runs 14 residues.

The chain is built from TRBV23-1 and TRBJ2-5, with TRBD1 identical over 8 bases. TRBV23-1 is labeled an ORF, and its function is uncertain. This CDR3 comprises 15 residues. V dropped 0 bases and J dropped 4; count of bases not matched to a gene: 4. CDR3 in DNA: TGCGCCAGCAGTCAATCGGACGACAGGGGAGAGACCCAGTACTTC. Translated: CASSQSDDRGETQYF.

Turning to this clonotype: The conserved final phenylalanine or tryptophan is absent from the CDR3, which likely points to a read error. The chain combines TRBV19 with TRBJ2-3; D is unclear. Germline V gives CDR1 LNHDA, CDR2 SQIVND (reference sequence). V was cut by 2 bases and J by 0 bases, with 9 bases left in between. CDR3 length: 15 amino acids. The CDR3 nucleotides are TGTGCCAGTAGTATATCTCCAGCTAGCACAGATACGCAGTATTTA. It translates to CASSISPASTDTQYL.

The gene calls are TRBV7-9 and TRBJ2-7, with D possibly matching TRBD1 (6 bases). CDR1 is SEHNR and CDR2 is FQNEAQ in the germline V gene (reference sequence). The V gene lost 5 bases and the J gene lost 3 bases, with 14 bases spanning the gap. The CDR3 sequence is 14 residues long. CDR3 residues: CASSPRDKDYEQYF. DNA for the CDR3: TGTGCCAGCAGCCCCCGGGACAAAGACTACGAGCAGTACTTC. Full variable domain (missing parts from reference TRBV7-9 and TRBJ2-7): DTGVSQNPRHKITKRGQNVTFRCDPISEHNRLYWYRQTLGQGPEFLTYFQNEAQLEKSRLLSDRFSAERPKGSFSTLEIQRTEQGDSAMYLCASSPRDKDYEQYFGPGTRLTVT.

The chain is built from TRBV7-6 and TRBJ1-1; D not resolved. Trimming removed 5 bases at V and 9 bases at J, with 10 bases between. This CDR3 has 11 amino acids. The V gene's germline CDR1 is SGHVS and CDR2 FNYEAQ. As DNA, the CDR3 is TGTGCCAGCAGCGTAAAGGGCAAAGCTTTCTTT. Encoded protein: CASSVKGKAFF.

There are many counts of this clonotype. The genes are TRBV6-5 and TRBJ2-7; D remains unclear. Germline V gives CDR1 MNHEY, CDR2 SVGAGI. The CDR3 spans 13 residues. V was shortened by 5 bases and J by 1 base, with 9 bases between the two germline ends. CDR3 region: CASSPDGSYEQYV. CDR3 DNA: TGTGCCAGCAGTCCGGACGGATCCTACGAGCAGTACGTC.

The chain combines TRBV4-1 with TRBJ2-1; D gene unclear. This CDR3 is built from 17 residues. V was pared by 3 bases and J by 2 bases, with 17 bases between. Looked up from germline, CDR1 is MGHRA and CDR2 is YSYEKL. The CDR3: CASSHPGHRKTYNEQFF. The CDR3 DNA is TGCGCCAGCAGCCATCCCGGCCACAGAAAAACCTACAATGAGCAGTTCTTC.

About this clonotype itself: A much larger clone differs from this one at a single base, so this may be a read error. This chain joins TRBV7-2 and TRBJ1-3; D perhaps matches TRBD1 (5 bases). Germline V gene sequence: CDR1 SGHTA, CDR2 FQGNSA. Trimming removed 8 bases from V and 1 base from J, with 12 bases in between. The CDR3 has 14 amino acids. CDR3 loop: CTSGLGGSGNTIYF. The CDR3 bases are TGTACCAGCGGCCTTGGGGGGTCTGGAAACACCATATATTTT.